The 5 T cell receptor beta chains given below trace back to one sample, sequenced in a study of control samples from healthy donors and cancer patients. The table came from immunoSEQ multiplex PCR; TCRdb's copy has only in-frame clones and leaves some out. The table shows roughly 69,000 clones, with roughly 86% occurring only once. The sequenced sample consisted of PBMCs. The receptors come from a woman in her 50s with head and neck cancer.

The genes are TRBV6-2 or TRBV6-3 and TRBJ2-2, with D perhaps given as TRBD1 or TRBD2 (5 bases each). CDR1 and CDR2 (germline): MNHEY, SVGEGT. The CDR3 spans 13 residues. With 6 bases removed from V and 6 bases from J, the gap between germline ends came to 11 bases. The CDR3 reads CASSSGTSGELFF. The CDR3 DNA reads TGTGCCAGCAGCTCAGGGACGTCCGGGGAGCTGTTTTTT.

This chain connects TRBV4-3 to TRBJ1-1; D ambiguous. V dropped 0 bases and J dropped 3 bases, with 11 bases sitting between them. From germline, CDR1 is LGHNA and CDR2 YSLEER. CDR3 length: 15 amino acids. The CDR3 DNA reads as TGCGCCAGCAGCCAAGACCCCGAAGCGGACACTGAAGCTTTCTTT. It specifies CASSQDPEADTEAFF.

This clone appeared once. The V call is TRBV28, the J call TRBJ1-1, with D hard to call. Germline-derived CDR1 and CDR2 are MDHEN and SYDVKM. V was cut by 8 bases and J by 4 bases, with 17 bases left in between. The CDR3 loop spans 14 amino acids. The CDR3 reads CASSRLFEGTEAFF. The CDR3 region has the DNA TGTGCCAGCTCCCGACTTTTCGAAGGCACTGAAGCTTTCTTT.

CDR3 DNA: TGTGCCAGCAGTGACCAGGTTAATTCACCCCTCCACTTT. It yields the protein CASSDQVNSPLHF. This sequence joins TRBV2 and TRBJ1-6; D is unresolved. The CDR3 runs 13 residues. Germline CDR1 is SNHLY and CDR2 is FYNNEI. V gave up 3 bases and J gave up 6 bases, with 6 bases separating them.

This clone showed up just once. The J gene is TRBJ2-1, the V gene TRBV5-1; 9 bases match TRBD2. V lost 0 bases and J lost 0; bases outside the gene matches: 16. The V gene's germline CDR1 is SGHRS and CDR2 YFSETQ. CDR3 length equals 21 residues. This chain's CDR3 is CASSLELEGGRGGASYNEQFF. The CDR3 coding sequence is TGCGCCAGCAGCTTGGAACTCGAGGGGGGGCGGGGGGGAGCCTCCTACAATGAGCAGTTCTTC.